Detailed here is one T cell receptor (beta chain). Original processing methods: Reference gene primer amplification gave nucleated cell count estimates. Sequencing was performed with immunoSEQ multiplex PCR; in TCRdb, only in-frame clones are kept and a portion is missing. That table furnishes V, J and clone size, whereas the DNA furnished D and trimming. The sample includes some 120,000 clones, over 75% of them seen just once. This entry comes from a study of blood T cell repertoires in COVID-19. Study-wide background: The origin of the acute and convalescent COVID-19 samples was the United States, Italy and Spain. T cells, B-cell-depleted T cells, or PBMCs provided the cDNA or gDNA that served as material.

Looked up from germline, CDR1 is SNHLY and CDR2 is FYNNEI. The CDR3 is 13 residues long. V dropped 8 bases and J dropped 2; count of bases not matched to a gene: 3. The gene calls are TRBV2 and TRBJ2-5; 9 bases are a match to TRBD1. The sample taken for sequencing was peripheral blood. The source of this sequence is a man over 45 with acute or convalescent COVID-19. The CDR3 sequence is CASVGTGQETQYF. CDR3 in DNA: TGTGCCAGCGTCGGGACAGGGCAAGAGACCCAGTACTTC.